This TCR beta chain was captured by sequencing in a study of regulatory T cells in long-lasting Graves disease. Arm-PCR of CDR3 regions with iRepertoire HTBI primers generated TCR beta libraries. TCRdb re-analysed the multiplex PCR reads in MiXCR, keeping a single row per CDR3 protein. Of about 540,000 distinct CDR3 sequences in the sample, roughly 14% are singletons; the top ten hold about 10%. Time point reported: newly diagnosed GD, antithyroid drugs for less than 3 months. Construction of the TCR library relied on RNA isolated from PBMCs. The V gene lost 0 bases and the J gene lost 1 base, with 10 bases spanning the gap. Looked up from germline, CDR1 is LGHDT and CDR2 is YNNKEL (reference sequence). CDR3 length: 16 amino acids. The table lists this clonotype with a few counts. This same sample was also taken into another study, of T cells in Graves' hyperthyroidism and ophthalmopathy.

This chain links TRBV3-1 with TRBJ2-1, with a tentative D call TRBD2 (5 bases). The input for sequencing was peripheral blood mononuclear cells (PBMCs), taken at new diagnosis, from a patient treated with antithyroid drugs. The sequence derives from a man aged 25 to 40 with Graves disease. The CDR3 protein is CASSQDSDFSYNEQFF. The CDR3 nucleotides read TGTGCCAGCAGCCAAGATTCGGACTTTTCCTACAATGAGCAGTTCTTC.